This T cell receptor (beta chain) was identified during a study of CD8 T cells in ankylosing spondylitis. Study-wide points: Among TCR beta sequences, a motif of fewer than 10 highly homologous variants appeared characteristic of ankylosing spondylitis blood.

The TCR beta libraries were generated through quantitative 5'-RACE incorporating molecular barcodes. MiXCR, applied by TCRdb to the 5' RACE reads, yields one record per CDR3 protein. In the table there are fewer than 35,000 distinct CDR3 sequences, 13% to 15% of which are singletons. About this clonotype itself: The antigen is unknown.

The V gene lost 1 base and the J gene lost 4 bases, with 16 bases spanning the gap. The CDR3 has 16 amino acids. The germline CDR1 and CDR2 sequences are SQVTM and ANQGSEA. This TCR derives from a male donor with ankylosing spondylitis or in good health (not recorded which). What was sequenced was blood. This sequence joins TRBV29-1 and TRBJ2-2; no firm D call. The CDR3 here is CSVEGASLHSTGELFF. The DNA for the CDR3 is TGCAGCGTTGAAGGTGCCTCGCTCCATAGCACCGGGGAGCTGTTTTTT.